Presented here are 13 T cell receptor beta chains from one specimen sequenced in a study of shared clonotypes between healthy human individuals. TCRdb keeps only in-frame clones here, not all; method: immunoSEQ multiplex PCR. Of 100,000 to 120,000 clones listed, around 68% are singletons. The specimen was memory CD8+ T cells sorted from blood. Subset in this sample: CD45RO+ cells pooled with CCR7-negative TemRA cells. The receptors here all came from a woman aged 25 to 45 in good health.

DNA for the CDR3: TGTGCCAGCAGTTTATTGGGGACAGGGGCCCTCAATGAAAAACTGTTTTTT. Protein sequence: CASSLLGTGALNEKLFF. This chain joins TRBV28 and TRBJ1-4; the match to TRBD1 covers 10 bases. With V trimmed by 1 base and J by 5 bases, 7 bases remained unmatched. This CDR3 region has 17 residues. The germline V gene encodes CDR1 MDHEN and CDR2 SYDVKM.

In its sample, this clone was seen many times. The chain recombines TRBV2 with TRBJ1-2, with D unresolved. V was shortened by 2 bases and J by 2 bases, with 27 bases between the two germline ends. CDR1 is SNHLY and CDR2 is FYNNEI in the germline V gene. The CDR3 spans 20 residues. The CDR3 DNA is TGTGCCAGCAGTGAACCCGCAAGCAGCGCTATCCCGCGCTTAAACTATGGCTACACCTTC. Its protein is CASSEPASSAIPRLNYGYTF.

The chain is built from TRBV27 and TRBJ2-7; a possible D gene is TRBD1 (5 bases). The V and J ends lost 3 bases and 6 bases respectively, with 12 bases between them. In germline, CDR1 is MNHEY, CDR2 SMNVEV (reference sequence). This CDR3 comprises 13 residues. The CDR3 loop reads CASSLDTTTEQYF. The CDR3 DNA sequence: TGTGCCAGCAGTTTGGACACTACCACCGAGCAGTACTTC.

This clone was counted a single time. The chain joins TRBV4-1 to TRBJ2-1; D is ambiguous. CDR3 length: 17 residues. V was shortened by 0 bases and J by 2 bases, with 14 bases between the two germline ends. From germline, CDR1 is MGHRA and CDR2 YSYEKL. The CDR3 region is CASSQDHRIRPYNEQFF. CDR3 bases: TGCGCCAGCAGCCAAGATCACAGAATTCGCCCCTACAATGAGCAGTTCTTC.

CDR3 protein: CAWNKRALYEQYF. The CDR3 DNA follows: TGTGCCTGGAACAAGCGGGCCCTCTACGAGCAGTACTTC. V gene TRBV30 combines with J gene TRBJ2-7; TRBD2 is a possible D gene (6 bases). CDR1 GTSNPN and CDR2 SVGIG come from the germline V gene (reference sequence). V was trimmed by 4 bases and J by 3 bases, leaving 13 bases between them. CDR3 length equals 13 residues.

The rearrangement joins TRBV6-5 to TRBJ1-1; D is undetermined. The CDR3 extends over 14 amino acids. V was shortened by 4 bases and J by 7 bases, with 16 bases between the two germline ends. Per the germline V gene, CDR1 is MNHEY and CDR2 is SVGAGI. CDR3 nucleotide sequence: TGTGCCAGCAGTTCCCATGGATTTTATAGTGAAGCTTTCTTT. Protein product: CASSSHGFYSEAFF.

The chain links TRBV4-1 to TRBJ2-1, with 8 bases identical to TRBD1. This CDR3 has 13 residues. Per germline, CDR1 MGHRA and CDR2 YSYEKL. With V trimmed by 6 bases and J by 7 bases, 5 bases remained unmatched. The CDR3 loop is CASRPTGVNEQFF. The CDR3 DNA is TGCGCCAGCAGGCCGACAGGGGTGAATGAGCAGTTCTTC.

V and J are TRBV19 and TRBJ2-2, with 8 bases fitting TRBD2. The CDR3 consists of 15 residues. The germline V gene has CDR1 LNHDA and CDR2 SQIVND (reference sequence). V trimming: 3 bases; J trimming: 9 bases; junction bases outside the gene matches: 9. The CDR3 spells CASSIYGRARWELFF. The CDR3 nucleotides are TGTGCCAGTAGTATTTACGGGAGGGCCAGGTGGGAGCTGTTTTTT.

With respect to this clone: One end of the junction varies from germline; a read error may be responsible. V is TRBV19 and J is TRBJ2-1; D is unclear. This CDR3 contains 17 residues. Germline V CDR1 and CDR2: LNHDA, SQIVND (reference sequence). CDR3 region: CVSSTPQNKVGYNEQFF. The CDR3 DNA follows: TGTGTCAGTAGCACACCCCAGAATAAAGTGGGGTACAATGAGCAGTTCTTC.

V gene TRBV11-2 combines with J gene TRBJ2-1, with 11 bases that match TRBD2. The CDR3 runs 17 residues. CDR1 and CDR2 from the germline V gene are SGHAT and FQNNGV. Unmatched junction bases numbered 8, after V lost 5 bases and J lost 2 bases. In nucleotides, the CDR3 is TGTGCCAGCAGCCCACAACTAGCGGGAGCCACCTACAATGAGCAGTTCTTC. Amino acids: CASSPQLAGATYNEQFF.

The chain links TRBV27 to TRBJ2-5; perhaps TRBD2 as D (6 bases). The J call may not be correct, given that the DNA end is closer to TRBJ2-7. This CDR3 region has 16 residues. Germline V gene data show CDR1 as MNHEY and CDR2 as SMNVEV (reference sequence). The CDR3 DNA follows: TGTGCCAGCAGTTTCTCCGGGACTTCTAGCTCCTACGAGCAGTACTTC. Its protein is CASSFSGTSSSYEQYF.

V and J are TRBV2 and TRBJ1-1; the D gene is possibly TRBD1 (5 bases). The length of the CDR3 is 18 residues. Germline loops: CDR1 SNHLY, CDR2 FYNNEI. Between the trimmed V and J ends, which lost 5 bases and 10 bases, there was a span of 32 bases. The CDR3 reads CASSSTGWFGGFRPGAFF. The CDR3 coding sequence is TGTGCCAGCAGTTCAACAGGTTGGTTCGGGGGTTTCCGCCCCGGAGCTTTCTTT.

The CDR3 bases are TGTGCCTGGAGTTCAGTCGGACAAATGAACACTGAAGCTTTCTTT. Residues: CAWSSVGQMNTEAFF. The chain uses TRBV30 and TRBJ1-1; D is possibly TRBD1 (5 bases). V gave up 2 bases and J gave up 0 bases, with 13 bases separating them. Germline V lookup: CDR1 GTSNPN, CDR2 SVGIG (reference sequence). The CDR3 extends over 15 amino acids. The whole variable domain, remainder taken from reference TRBV30 and TRBJ1-1, is SQTIHQWPATLVQPVGSPLSLECTVEGTSNPNLYWYRQAAGRGLQLLFYSVGIGQISSEVPQNLSASRPQDRQFILSSKKLLLSDSGFYLCAWSSVGQMNTEAFFGQGTRLTVV.